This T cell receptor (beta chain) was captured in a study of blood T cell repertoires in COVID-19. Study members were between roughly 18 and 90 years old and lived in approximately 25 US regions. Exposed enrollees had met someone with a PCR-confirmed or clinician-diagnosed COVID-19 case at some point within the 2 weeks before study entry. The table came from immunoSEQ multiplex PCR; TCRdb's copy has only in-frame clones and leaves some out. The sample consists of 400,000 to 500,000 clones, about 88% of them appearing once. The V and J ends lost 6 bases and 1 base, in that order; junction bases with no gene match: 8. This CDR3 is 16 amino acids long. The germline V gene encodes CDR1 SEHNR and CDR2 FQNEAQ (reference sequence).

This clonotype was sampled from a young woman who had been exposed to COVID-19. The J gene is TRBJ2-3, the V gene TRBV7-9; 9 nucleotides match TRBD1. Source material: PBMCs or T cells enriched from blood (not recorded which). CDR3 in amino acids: CASSYSRTGGTDTQYF. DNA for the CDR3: TGTGCCAGCAGTTATAGCCGGACAGGGGGCACAGATACGCAGTATTTT.